The T cell receptor beta chain described here comes from a study of blood T cell repertoires in COVID-19. Study-wide context: Whether acute or convalescent, the COVID-19 samples came from the United States, Italy and Spain. In each case, the material was cDNA or gDNA derived from T cells, B-cell-depleted T cells, or PBMCs.

CDR1 and CDR2 (germline): SGHRS, YFSETQ. The CDR3 loop spans 14 amino acids. V was pared by 4 bases and J by 3 bases, with 5 bases of the junction left unmatched. Remarks on this clone: Other nucleotide sequences in the sample specify the same CDR3.

Original data processing: Estimated nucleated cell counts came from reference gene primer amplification. Produced via immunoSEQ multiplex PCR; TCRdb's table is partial and in-frame only. The V and J calls and clone size are taken from that table; D and trimming were inferred from the DNA. The sample lists 50,000 or so clones; more than 70% were seen once. V usage is TRBV5-1 and J usage is TRBJ1-2; 8 bases are shared with TRBD1. This TCR derives from a woman older than 75 with acute or convalescent COVID-19. Sequencing was carried out using peripheral blood. Here the CDR3 DNA reads TGCGCCAGCAGCCCACAGACAGGGGACTATGGCTACACCTTC. This codes for CASSPQTGDYGYTF.